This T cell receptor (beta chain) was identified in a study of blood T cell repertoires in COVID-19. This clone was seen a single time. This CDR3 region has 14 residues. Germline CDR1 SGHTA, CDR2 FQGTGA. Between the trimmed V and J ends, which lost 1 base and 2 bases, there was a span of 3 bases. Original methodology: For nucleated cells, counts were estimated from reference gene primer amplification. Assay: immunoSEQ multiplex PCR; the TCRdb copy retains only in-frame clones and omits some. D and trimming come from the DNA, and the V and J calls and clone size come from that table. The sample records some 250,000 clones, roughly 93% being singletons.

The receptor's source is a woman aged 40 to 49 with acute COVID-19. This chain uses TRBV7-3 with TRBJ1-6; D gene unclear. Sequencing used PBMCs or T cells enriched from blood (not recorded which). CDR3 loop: CASSLRPYNSPLHF. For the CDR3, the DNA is TGTGCCAGCAGCTTAAGGCCCTATAATTCACCCCTCCACTTT.